The next 27 T cell receptor beta chains were all read from a single sample in a study of shared clonotypes between healthy human individuals. Sequencing was performed with immunoSEQ multiplex PCR; in TCRdb, only in-frame clones are kept and a portion is missing. The sample carries 2,500,000 or so clones, around 93% recorded once. The specimen was naive CD4+ T cells from PBMCs. Specified subset: CD45RA+ positively selected. These receptors all stem from a man younger than 35 in good health. Some clones in this sample may be carry-over from other donors' samples.

The chain combines TRBV30 with TRBJ2-7, with a weak D call TRBD2 (5 bases). The CDR3 is made up of 16 amino acids. The germline CDR1 and CDR2 sequences are GTSNPN and SVGIG (reference sequence). V was shortened by 3 bases and J by 0 bases, with 18 bases between the two germline ends. The DNA for the CDR3 is TGTGCCTGGAGCCCCATTCTAACGGGAATCTCCTACGAGCAGTACTTC. Protein: CAWSPILTGISYEQYF.

This clone was seen a few times. The sample carries other DNA sequences with the same CDR3. The rearrangement joins TRBV7-9 to TRBJ1-1, with D possibly TRBD1 on 6 matching bases. With 1 base removed from V and 2 bases from J, the gap between germline ends came to 8 bases. The CDR3 is 14 amino acids. Germline V gene sequence: CDR1 SEHNR, CDR2 FQNEAQ (reference sequence). The CDR3 sequence is CASSLGTANTEAFF. DNA of the CDR3: TGTGCCAGCAGCTTAGGGACAGCCAACACTGAAGCTTTCTTT.

V gene TRBV7-9 combines with J gene TRBJ1-2; unclear D gene. The CDR3 consists of 15 residues. V lost 2 bases, J lost 3 bases, and 13 bases lay in between. Per germline, CDR1 SEHNR and CDR2 FQNEAQ (reference sequence). This CDR3 is CASSLREGRYYGYTF. The CDR3 bases are TGTGCCAGCAGCTTACGCGAAGGGCGTTACTATGGCTACACCTTC.

V gene TRBV6-1 combines with J gene TRBJ2-1; 11 positions match TRBD2. Germline V gene data show CDR1 as MNHNS and CDR2 as SASEGT. The ends lost 0 bases at V and 6 bases at J; junction bases unmatched: 4. This CDR3 comprises 16 residues. CDR3 region: CASSEAGTSGSNEQFF. CDR3 coding DNA: TGTGCCAGCAGTGAAGCGGGAACTAGCGGGAGCAATGAGCAGTTCTTC.

This sequence joins TRBV18 and TRBJ1-2; TRBD1 agrees at 9 bases. J gave up 7 bases and V 4 bases, and 10 bases lay outside the gene matches. The CDR3 spans 15 residues. Germline assignment: CDR1 KGHSH and CDR2 LQKENI. The CDR3 DNA follows: TGTGCCAGCTCACAACTTGGACAGGGGAGAAGTGGCTACACCTTC. The encoded protein is CASSQLGQGRSGYTF.

The rearrangement uses TRBV4-2 and TRBJ2-5; TRBD2 agrees at 12 bases. CDR1 and CDR2 (germline): LGHNA, YNFKEQ. The CDR3 consists of 16 residues. The ends lost 1 base at V and 5 bases at J; junction bases unmatched: 5. The DNA for the CDR3 is TGTGCCAGCAGCCAAGCATTGACTAGCGGGGGTGAGACCCAGTACTTC. The encoded protein is CASSQALTSGGETQYF.

V gene TRBV6-6 combines with J gene TRBJ1-4; TRBD1 might be the D (5 bases). The CDR3 sequence is 13 residues long. In germline, CDR1 is MNHNY, CDR2 SVGAGI (reference sequence). The V and J ends lost 5 bases and 8 bases respectively, with 12 bases between them. The CDR3 loop is CASSTGRPEKLFF. CDR3 bases: TGTGCCAGCAGTACGGGACGCCCAGAAAAACTGTTTTTT.

The genes are TRBV5-1 and TRBJ2-5; tentative D call: TRBD2 (5 bases). The length of the CDR3 is 14 residues. The V and J ends lost 3 bases and 5 bases respectively, with 14 bases between them. Germline CDR1 is SGHRS and CDR2 is YFSETQ. DNA for the CDR3: TGCGCCAGCAGCTCAACTAGTGATGTTGAGACCCAGTACTTC. Its protein is CASSSTSDVETQYF.

With regard to this clone: Other DNA sequences of this sample code for an identical CDR3. The chain combines TRBV28 with TRBJ1-4, with D possibly being TRBD1 (6 bases). The CDR3 is 15 amino acids. V was pared by 2 bases and J by 4 bases, with 11 bases between. Germline loops: CDR1 MDHEN, CDR2 SYDVKM. This chain's CDR3 is CASSLGGAYNEKLFF. DNA of the CDR3: TGTGCCAGCAGTTTAGGGGGGGCTTATAATGAAAAACTGTTTTTT. Complete variable domain (other parts from reference TRBV28 and TRBJ1-4): DVKVTQSSRYLVKRTGEKVFLECVQDMDHENMFWYRQDPGLGLRLIYFSYDVKMKEKGDIPEGYSVSREKKERFSLILESASTNQTSMYLCASSLGGAYNEKLFFGSGTQLSVL.

V is TRBV28 and J is TRBJ2-1; the D call may be TRBD1 or TRBD2 (5 bases each). The CDR3 is made up of 14 amino acids. Germline CDR1 MDHEN, CDR2 SYDVKM. V lost 6 bases and J 3 bases, leaving 12 bases between the germline ends. CDR3 residues: CASSIRDGYNEQFF. Written as DNA, the CDR3 is TGTGCCAGCAGCATCCGGGACGGCTACAATGAGCAGTTCTTC.

The J gene is TRBJ1-2, the V gene TRBV25-1; D unclear. V shed 6 bases and J shed 4 bases, with 12 bases lying between them. CDR3 length equals 13 residues. Germline V gene data show CDR1 as MGHDK and CDR2 as SYGVNS. CDR3 coding DNA: TGTGCCAGCAGAGACCAAGACACCTATGGCTACACCTTC. Translation gives CASRDQDTYGYTF.

The rearrangement links TRBV6-1 to TRBJ2-1; D gene ambiguous. V dropped 0 bases and J dropped 9 bases, with 6 bases sitting between them. The CDR3 spans 12 residues. Germline V gene sequence: CDR1 MNHNS, CDR2 SASEGT. Here the CDR3 DNA reads TGTGCCAGCAGTGAAGCCGTTGGTGAGCAGTTCTTC. Protein product: CASSEAVGEQFF.

Details on this clone: The sample holds other DNA sequences that translate to the same CDR3. CDR3 sequence reads: CASSSGLAKNIQYF. For the CDR3, the DNA is TGTGCCAGCAGCTCAGGATTAGCCAAAAACATTCAGTACTTC. This sequence joins TRBV7-2 and TRBJ2-4; no firm D call. The CDR3 has 14 residues. In germline, CDR1 is SGHTA, CDR2 FQGNSA. V shed 4 bases and J shed 0 bases, with 7 bases lying between them.

The rearrangement uses TRBV15 and TRBJ2-5, with D hard to call. V shed 4 bases and J shed 2 bases, with 17 bases lying between them. The CDR3 length is 16 residues. In germline, CDR1 is LNHNV, CDR2 YYDKDF (reference sequence). CDR3 residues: CATSTAPGGPQETQYF. CDR3 bases: TGTGCCACCAGCACTGCCCCCGGTGGGCCTCAAGAGACCCAGTACTTC.

The rearrangement links TRBV5-1 to TRBJ2-2, with a possible D match to TRBD2 (5 bases). V was trimmed by 0 bases and J by 1 base, leaving 10 bases between them. In germline, CDR1 is SGHRS, CDR2 YFSETQ. There are 16 residues in the CDR3. Written as DNA, the CDR3 is TGCGCCAGCAGCTTGGGACTATTAGAGAACACCGGGGAGCTGTTTTTT. This sequence encodes CASSLGLLENTGELFF.

The V gene is TRBV5-4, the J gene TRBJ2-3, with a possible D match to TRBD1 (6 bases). From germline, CDR1 is SGHNT and CDR2 YYREEE (reference sequence). This CDR3 spans 14 amino acids. Trimming cost V 4 bases and J 4 bases, with 13 bases left between them. The CDR3 coding sequence is TGTGCCAGCAGCCCCAGGGGCCCCTCAGATACGCAGTATTTT. Translating it yields CASSPRGPSDTQYF.

This clone was observed a few times. The chain employs TRBV28 and TRBJ1-3, with 8 bases lining up with TRBD1. The germline V gene encodes CDR1 MDHEN and CDR2 SYDVKM. Losses at the gene ends were 5 bases for V and 4 bases for J; bases not matched to a gene: 13. The CDR3 sequence is 17 residues long. In DNA form, the CDR3 reads TGTGCCAGCAGTCCCTGGGGCAGGGGGCACGAAGGAAACACCATATATTTT. Its protein product is CASSPWGRGHEGNTIYF.

With regard to this clone: The same CDR3 is also encoded by other DNA sequences in this sample. The chain employs TRBV7-3 and TRBJ2-7, with TRBD2 as a possible D gene (6 bases). Trimming took 1 base from V and 4 from J, leaving 8 bases between them. Germline V lookup: CDR1 SGHTA, CDR2 FQGTGA. This CDR3 region has 13 residues. DNA for the CDR3: TGTGCCAGCAGCTTAAATCGGGGGTACGAGCAGTACTTC. Amino acids: CASSLNRGYEQYF.

The V and J genes are TRBV10-1 and TRBJ2-7; TRBD2 agrees at 8 bases. The CDR3 totals 18 residues. Germline values: CDR1 WNHNN, CDR2 SYGVQD (reference sequence). The J segment lost 4 bases and the V segment lost 1 base, leaving 15 bases of the junction unmatched. CDR3 bases: TGCGCCAGCAGTGAGTTCCGACGGGCTAGCGGGCTGCCGTACGAGCAGTACTTC. It translates to CASSEFRRASGLPYEQYF.

This rearrangement joins TRBV28 to TRBJ2-3, with TRBD2 matching over 10 bases. CDR1 MDHEN and CDR2 SYDVKM come from the germline V gene. There are 16 residues in the CDR3. Trimming at V came to 5 bases and at J to 5 bases, leaving 10 bases not matched to a gene. This chain's CDR3 is CASSLRASGSRDTQYF. The CDR3 nucleotides are TGTGCCAGCAGTCTACGGGCTAGCGGGAGTAGAGATACGCAGTATTTT. The whole variable domain, remainder taken from reference TRBV28 and TRBJ2-3, is DVKVTQSSRYLVKRTGEKVFLECVQDMDHENMFWYRQDPGLGLRLIYFSYDVKMKEKGDIPEGYSVSREKKERFSLILESASTNQTSMYLCASSLRASGSRDTQYFGPGTRLTVL.

This clone was found once. CDR3 in amino acids: CASRWDNSYEQYF. The CDR3 DNA follows: TGTGCCAGCAGATGGGACAACTCCTACGAGCAGTACTTC. V and J are TRBV6-6 and TRBJ2-7, with D possibly TRBD1 on 6 matching bases. This CDR3 region has 13 residues. V was trimmed by 6 bases and J by 0 bases, leaving 9 bases between them. Germline loops: CDR1 MNHNY, CDR2 SVGAGI (reference sequence).

The chain uses TRBV2 and TRBJ1-2; no reliable D call. The CDR3 length is 13 residues. The ends were cut back, 5 bases at V and 2 bases at J, with 9 bases in the middle. Germline CDR1 SNHLY, CDR2 FYNNEI. The CDR3 nucleotides read TGTGCCAGCAGTCCGGCCACCAACTATGGCTACACCTTC. The encoded protein is CASSPATNYGYTF.

This clone appeared a single time. The V and J genes are TRBV29-1 and TRBJ2-5; TRBD1 matches 8 bases. The CDR3 totals 12 residues. Germline-derived CDR1 and CDR2 are SQVTM and ANQGSEA. The V gene end was trimmed by 3 bases and the J gene end by 5 bases; junction bases not matched to a gene: 2. Written as DNA, the CDR3 is TGCAGCGTTGACAACAGGGGGGAGACCCAGTACTTC. This encodes CSVDNRGETQYF.

This clone was seen more than once but under ten times. The gene calls are TRBV7-9 and TRBJ2-7; D is undetermined. The CDR3 is 14 residues long. CDR1 and CDR2 from the germline V gene are SEHNR and FQNEAQ (reference sequence). Trimming left V 5 bases short and J 2 bases short, with 13 bases between. The CDR3 bases are TGTGCCAGCAGCCTCGAATGGTCAACCTACGAGCAGTACTTC. Residues: CASSLEWSTYEQYF. Drawing the rest from reference TRBV7-9 and TRBJ2-7, the complete variable domain is DTGVSQNPRHKITKRGQNVTFRCDPISEHNRLYWYRQTLGQGPEFLTYFQNEAQLEKSRLLSDRFSAERPKGSFSTLEIQRTEQGDSAMYLCASSLEWSTYEQYFGPGTRLTVT.

The chain recombines TRBV29-1 with TRBJ1-1; no clear D gene. V was shortened by 3 bases and J by 6 bases, with 11 bases between the two germline ends. The CDR3 length is 12 residues. The V gene's germline CDR1 is SQVTM and CDR2 ANQGSEA. For the CDR3, the DNA is TGCAGCGTTGATCGTAACGGAGCTGAAGCTTTCTTT. It yields the protein CSVDRNGAEAFF.

The CDR3 loop is CSVATGGNEKLFF. The DNA of the CDR3 is TGCAGCGTTGCTACAGGGGGTAATGAAAAACTGTTTTTT. The chain couples TRBV29-1 to TRBJ1-4; 8 bases align to TRBD1. V shed 4 bases, J shed 4 bases, and the junction held 2 bases outside the gene matches. CDR1 and CDR2 from the germline V gene are SQVTM and ANQGSEA. This CDR3 is 13 amino acids long.

This rearrangement joins TRBV7-6 to TRBJ2-1; 11 bases map to TRBD2. This CDR3 has 16 residues. CDR1 is SGHVS and CDR2 is FNYEAQ in the germline V gene. J lost 4 bases, V lost 1 base, and 3 bases had no gene match. The CDR3 here is CASSLVRLAGYNEQFF. The DNA of the CDR3 is TGTGCCAGCAGCTTAGTTAGACTAGCGGGATACAATGAGCAGTTCTTC. Combining the CDR3 with reference TRBV7-6 and TRBJ2-1 gives the whole variable domain GAGVSQSPRYKVTKRGQDVALRCDPISGHVSLYWYRQALGQGPEFLTYFNYEAQQDKSGLPNDRFSAERPEGSISTLTIQRTEQRDSAMYRCASSLVRLAGYNEQFFGPGTRLTVL.